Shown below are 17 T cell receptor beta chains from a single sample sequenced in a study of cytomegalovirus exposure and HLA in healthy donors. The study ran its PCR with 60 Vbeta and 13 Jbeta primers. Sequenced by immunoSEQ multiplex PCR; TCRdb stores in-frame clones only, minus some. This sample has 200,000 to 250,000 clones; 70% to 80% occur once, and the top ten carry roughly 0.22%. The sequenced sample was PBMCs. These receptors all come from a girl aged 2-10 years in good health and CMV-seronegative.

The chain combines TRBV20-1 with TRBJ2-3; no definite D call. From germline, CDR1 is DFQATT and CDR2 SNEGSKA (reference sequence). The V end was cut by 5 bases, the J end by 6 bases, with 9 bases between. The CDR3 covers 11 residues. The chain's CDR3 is CSAPRSDTQYF. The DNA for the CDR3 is TGCAGTGCTCCCCGTTCCGATACGCAGTATTTT.

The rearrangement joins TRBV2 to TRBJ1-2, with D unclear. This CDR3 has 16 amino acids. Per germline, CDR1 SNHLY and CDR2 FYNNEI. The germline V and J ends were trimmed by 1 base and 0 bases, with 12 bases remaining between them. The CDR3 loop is CASSEGLGRTNYGYTF. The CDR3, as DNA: TGTGCCAGCAGTGAAGGTCTGGGCAGAACTAACTATGGCTACACCTTC.

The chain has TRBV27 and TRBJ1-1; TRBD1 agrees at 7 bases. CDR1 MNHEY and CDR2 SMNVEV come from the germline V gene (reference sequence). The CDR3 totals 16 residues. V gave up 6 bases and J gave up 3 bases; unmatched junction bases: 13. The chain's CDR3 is CASRYTGVGLDTEAFF. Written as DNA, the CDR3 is TGTGCCAGCAGGTACACAGGGGTTGGATTGGACACTGAAGCTTTCTTT.

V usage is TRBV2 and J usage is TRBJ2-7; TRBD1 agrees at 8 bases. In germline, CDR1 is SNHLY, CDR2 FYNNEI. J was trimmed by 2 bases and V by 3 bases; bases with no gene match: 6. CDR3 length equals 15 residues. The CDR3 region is CASSELRTGPYEQYF. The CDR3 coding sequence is TGTGCCAGCAGTGAGTTACGGACAGGGCCCTACGAGCAGTACTTC.

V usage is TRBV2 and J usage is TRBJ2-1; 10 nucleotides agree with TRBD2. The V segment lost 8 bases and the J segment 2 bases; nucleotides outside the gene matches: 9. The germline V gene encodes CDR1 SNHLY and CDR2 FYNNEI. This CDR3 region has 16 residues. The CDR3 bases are TGTGCCAGCTTGGGGGGGCTAGCGGGGGCCTACAATGAGCAGTTCTTC. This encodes CASLGGLAGAYNEQFF. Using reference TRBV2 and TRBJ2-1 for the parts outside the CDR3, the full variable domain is EPEVTQTPSHQVTQMGQEVILRCVPISNHLYFYWYRQILGQKVEFLVSFYNNEISEKSEIFDDQFSVERPDGSNFTLKIRSTKLEDSAMYFCASLGGLAGAYNEQFFGPGTRLTVL.

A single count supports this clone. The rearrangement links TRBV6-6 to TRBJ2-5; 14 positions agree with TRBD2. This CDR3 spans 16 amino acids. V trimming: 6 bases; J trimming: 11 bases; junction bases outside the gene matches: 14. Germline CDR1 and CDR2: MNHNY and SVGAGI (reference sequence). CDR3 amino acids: CASSPTSGRAFGEQYF. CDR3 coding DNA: TGTGCCAGCAGCCCGACTAGCGGGAGGGCCTTCGGTGAGCAGTACTTC.

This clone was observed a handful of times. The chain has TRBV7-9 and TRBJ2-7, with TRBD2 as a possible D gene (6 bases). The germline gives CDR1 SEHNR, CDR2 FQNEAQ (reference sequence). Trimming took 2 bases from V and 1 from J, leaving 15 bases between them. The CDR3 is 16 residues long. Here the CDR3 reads CASSLLAPSASYEQYF. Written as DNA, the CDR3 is TGTGCCAGCAGCTTATTAGCGCCTAGCGCGTCCTACGAGCAGTACTTC. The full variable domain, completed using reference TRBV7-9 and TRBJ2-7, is DTGVSQNPRHKITKRGQNVTFRCDPISEHNRLYWYRQTLGQGPEFLTYFQNEAQLEKSRLLSDRFSAERPKGSFSTLEIQRTEQGDSAMYLCASSLLAPSASYEQYFGPGTRLTVT.

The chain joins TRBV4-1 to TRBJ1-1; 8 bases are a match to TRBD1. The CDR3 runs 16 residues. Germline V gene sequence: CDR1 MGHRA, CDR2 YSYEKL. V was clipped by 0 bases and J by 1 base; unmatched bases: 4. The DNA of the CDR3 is TGCGCCAGCAGCCAAGACCCGGACAGGGAGAACACTGAAGCTTTCTTT. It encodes CASSQDPDRENTEAFF.

In DNA form, the CDR3 reads TGTGCCAGCAGTTTATCCCAGGTTGGGACCCAGTACTTC. It encodes CASSLSQVGTQYF. The V gene is TRBV27, the J gene TRBJ2-5; D remains unclear. The CDR3 totals 13 residues. Germline CDR1 is MNHEY and CDR2 is SMNVEV (reference sequence). Between the trimmed V and J ends, which lost 0 bases and 7 bases, there was a span of 9 bases.

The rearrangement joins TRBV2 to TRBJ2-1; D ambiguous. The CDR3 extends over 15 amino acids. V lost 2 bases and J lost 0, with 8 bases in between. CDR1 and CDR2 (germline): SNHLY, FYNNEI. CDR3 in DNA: TGTGCCAGCAGTGAACACGTTAGCTCCTACAATGAGCAGTTCTTC. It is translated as CASSEHVSSYNEQFF.

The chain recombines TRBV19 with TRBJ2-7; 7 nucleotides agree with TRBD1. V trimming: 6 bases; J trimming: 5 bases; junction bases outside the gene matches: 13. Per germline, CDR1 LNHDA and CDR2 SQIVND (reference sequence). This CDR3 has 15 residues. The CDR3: CASSRTGATVDEQYF. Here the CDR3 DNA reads TGTGCCAGTAGCCGGACAGGAGCCACCGTGGACGAGCAGTACTTC.

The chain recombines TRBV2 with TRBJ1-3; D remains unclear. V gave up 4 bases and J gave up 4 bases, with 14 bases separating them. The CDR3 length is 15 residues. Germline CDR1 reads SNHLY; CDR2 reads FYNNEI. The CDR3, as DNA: TGTGCCAGCAGTGTTGGACGGACTCAGGGAAACACCATATATTTT. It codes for CASSVGRTQGNTIYF.

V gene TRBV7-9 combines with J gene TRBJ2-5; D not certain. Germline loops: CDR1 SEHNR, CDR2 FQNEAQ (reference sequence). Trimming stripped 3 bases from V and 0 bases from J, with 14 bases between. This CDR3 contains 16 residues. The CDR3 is CASSLGVYRNQETQYF. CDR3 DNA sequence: TGTGCCAGCAGCTTGGGTGTCTACAGAAACCAAGAGACCCAGTACTTC.

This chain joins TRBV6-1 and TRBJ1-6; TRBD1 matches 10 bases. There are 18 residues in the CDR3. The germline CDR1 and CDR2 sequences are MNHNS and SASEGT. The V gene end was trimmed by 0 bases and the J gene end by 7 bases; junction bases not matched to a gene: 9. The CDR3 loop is CASSEAHPGQGYNSPLHF. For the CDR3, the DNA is TGTGCCAGCAGTGAAGCTCACCCGGGACAGGGGTACAATTCACCCCTCCACTTT.

This chain's CDR3 is CASSVTRGSYNEQFF. CDR3 coding DNA: TGTGCCAGCAGCGTCACCCGGGGTTCCTACAATGAGCAGTTCTTC. The V and J genes are TRBV11-2 and TRBJ2-1, with a possible D match to TRBD2 (5 bases). The CDR3 runs 15 residues. Trimming shortened V by 5 bases and J by 1 base, and 12 bases separated the two germline ends. The V gene's germline CDR1 is SGHAT and CDR2 FQNNGV.

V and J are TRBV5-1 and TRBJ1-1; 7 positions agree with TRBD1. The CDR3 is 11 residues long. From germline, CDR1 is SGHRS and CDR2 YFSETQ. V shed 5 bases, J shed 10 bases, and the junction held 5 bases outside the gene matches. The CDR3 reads CASREGGTAFF. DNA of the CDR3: TGCGCCAGCAGGGAAGGGGGCACAGCTTTCTTT.

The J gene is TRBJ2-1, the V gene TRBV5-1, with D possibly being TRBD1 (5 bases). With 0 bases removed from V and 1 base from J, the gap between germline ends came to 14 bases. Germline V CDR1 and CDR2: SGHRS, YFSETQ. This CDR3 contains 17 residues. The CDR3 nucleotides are TGCGCCAGCAGCTTGGAAGGGGTTACGAGGTCCTACAATGAGCAGTTCTTC. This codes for CASSLEGVTRSYNEQFF.